Following are 14 T cell receptor beta chains from one sample sequenced in a study of human T cells and chemical hapten exposure. Time point of the sample: patch test 2, 6 weeks after DPC sensitization. Treatment specified: therapeutic diphenylcyclopropenone sensitization with weekly scalp DPC. TCRdb processed the RACE reads anew with MiXCR; each CDR3 protein has one entry. This sample has tens of thousands of distinct CDR3 sequences, with about 10% found just once. The sequencing used whole blood, collected in connection with sensitization to the hapten diphenylcyclopropenone (DPC). All receptors derive from a woman between 50 and 59 years old with alopecia areata. Some clones in this sample may be carry-over from other donors' samples.

The chain is built from TRBV4-2 and TRBJ1-2; D is perhaps TRBD1 (6 bases). V was shortened by 10 bases and J by 6 bases, with 18 bases between the two germline ends. This CDR3 has 13 amino acids. The germline V gene encodes CDR1 LGHNA and CDR2 YNFKEQ. The CDR3 region is CATQQGALDGYTF. CDR3 DNA sequence: TGTGCCACCCAACAGGGAGCTTTGGATGGCTACACCTTC.

This clonotype was counted between two and nine times. The V call is TRBV15, the J call TRBJ2-1, with D possibly matching TRBD1 (5 bases). V dropped 3 bases and J dropped 12 bases, with 12 bases sitting between them. The CDR3 contains 12 residues. Looked up from germline, CDR1 is LNHNV and CDR2 is YYDKDF (reference sequence). The CDR3 sequence is CATSRDNLGQFF. In DNA form, the CDR3 reads TGTGCCACCAGCAGGGACAACCTTGGGCAGTTCTTC.

This clonotype has a count of ten or more. The genes are TRBV18 and TRBJ1-6; a possible D gene is TRBD1 (5 bases). This CDR3 has 15 residues. V dropped 3 bases and J dropped 5 bases, with 11 bases sitting between them. The V gene's germline CDR1 is KGHSH and CDR2 LQKENI. As DNA, the CDR3 is TGTGCCAGCTCACCTCCGGGACGGAATAATTCACCCCTCCACTTT. The encoded protein is CASSPPGRNNSPLHF.

This clonotype was observed many times. The chain is built from TRBV2 and TRBJ2-7; tentative D call: TRBD1 (5 bases). This CDR3 is 13 amino acids long. The ends were cut back, 5 bases at V and 2 bases at J, with 10 bases in the middle. Germline V lookup: CDR1 SNHLY, CDR2 FYNNEI. The CDR3 reads CASSPEGAYEQYF. CDR3 in DNA: TGTGCCAGCAGTCCGGAAGGGGCCTACGAGCAGTACTTC.

This clonotype appeared many times. In nucleotides, the CDR3 is TGCGCCAGCAGCTTCAGCACAGGGGAATCACCCCTCCACTTT. It is translated as CASSFSTGESPLHF. The V call is TRBV5-1, the J call TRBJ1-6; 7 bases are shared with TRBD1. J lost 10 bases, V lost 2 bases, and 6 bases had no gene match. Germline values: CDR1 SGHRS, CDR2 YFSETQ. The CDR3 consists of 14 residues.

This clonotype appeared a few times. The chain has TRBV12-3 or TRBV12-4 and TRBJ2-7; D is perhaps TRBD2 (6 bases). The CDR3 runs 15 residues. V was cut by 1 base and J by 4 bases, with 14 bases left in between. The CDR3 DNA reads TGTGCCAGCAGTTTAGGTCGGGGGATGGGGTACGAGCAGTACTTC. This sequence encodes CASSLGRGMGYEQYF.

The rearrangement links TRBV5-4 to TRBJ2-2; D ambiguous. This CDR3 is built from 13 residues. Germline V gene data show CDR1 as SGHNT and CDR2 as YYREEE (reference sequence). V was cut by 2 bases and J by 5 bases, with 7 bases left in between. The CDR3 coding sequence is TGTGCCAGCAGCTTTAGAGTTACCGGGGAGCTGTTTTTT. Its protein is CASSFRVTGELFF.

The gene calls are TRBV12-3 or TRBV12-4 and TRBJ2-1, with no clear D. The CDR3 spans 12 residues. Trimming took off 0 bases at V and 8 bases at J, with 5 bases between the two ends. CDR3 sequence: CASSLAGYEQFF. DNA of the CDR3: TGTGCCAGCAGTTTAGCTGGGTATGAGCAGTTCTTC.

The rearrangement links TRBV3-1 to TRBJ2-7; TRBD2 aligns across 9 bases. This CDR3 is 13 amino acids long. The V gene's germline CDR1 is LGHDT and CDR2 YNNKEL (reference sequence). V shed 4 bases and J 3 bases; nucleotides not matched to a gene: 1. The CDR3 protein is CASSPTSGYEQYF. The CDR3, as DNA: TGTGCCAGCAGCCCGACTAGCGGCTACGAGCAGTACTTC.

This clonotype appeared a few times. V is TRBV11-3 and J is TRBJ2-1, with a weak D call TRBD1 (6 bases). The V gene's germline CDR1 is SGHNT and CDR2 YENEEA. The V end was cut by 5 bases, the J end by 2 bases, with 13 bases between. The CDR3 length is 15 residues. The CDR3 DNA reads TGTGCCAGCAGCCGAGGACAGCCTACCTACAATGAGCAGTTCTTC. It yields the protein CASSRGQPTYNEQFF.

This clonotype was counted only a few times. The chain has TRBV18 and TRBJ1-5; 7 bases are shared with TRBD1. Looked up from germline, CDR1 is KGHSH and CDR2 is LQKENI. V was pared by 6 bases and J by 3 bases, with 5 bases of the junction left unmatched. The length of the CDR3 is 14 residues. The CDR3 region is CASSLGTVNQPQHF. As DNA, the CDR3 is TGTGCCAGCTCCCTAGGGACAGTCAATCAGCCCCAGCATTTT.

This clonotype was counted only a few times. This chain connects TRBV7-2 to TRBJ2-5; TRBD2 matches 7 bases. This CDR3 has 17 amino acids. Trimming took 0 bases from V and 0 from J; bases not matched to a gene: 7. The germline V gene has CDR1 SGHTA and CDR2 FQGNSA. This chain's CDR3 is CASSLAASGLYQETQYF. CDR3 bases: TGTGCCAGCAGCTTAGCAGCTAGCGGCTTGTACCAAGAGACCCAGTACTTC.

The chain joins TRBV7-2 to TRBJ2-3; D is uncertain. This CDR3 region has 15 residues. The ends were cut back, 3 bases at V and 2 bases at J, with 12 bases in the middle. Germline CDR1 and CDR2: SGHTA and FQGNSA. The CDR3 is CASSFADLNTDTQYF. The CDR3 DNA reads TGTGCCAGCAGCTTCGCAGACCTTAACACAGATACGCAGTATTTT.

At least ten counts were recorded for this clonotype. J is TRBJ2-1 and V is TRBV27, with D tentatively TRBD2 (6 bases). V lost 3 bases to trimming and J lost 3 bases, with 15 bases between them. Germline CDR1 and CDR2: MNHEY and SMNVEV (reference sequence). The CDR3 has 16 amino acids. The CDR3 DNA reads as TGTGCCAGCAGTTTCTATGGGGGGAAAAGCTACAATGAGCAGTTCTTC. Its translation is CASSFYGGKSYNEQFF.